This is a list of T cell receptor beta chains from one sample in a study of blood T cell repertoires in COVID-19. Assay: immunoSEQ multiplex PCR; the TCRdb copy retains only in-frame clones and omits some. The sample records about 130,000 clones, approximately 82% being singletons. What was sequenced was peripheral blood. The receptor source for this set is a middle-aged man with active or convalescent COVID-19. Each CDR3 is given with its conserved first and last residue. Fields, in order: J gene, V gene, CDR3 protein.

J: TRBJ1-1; V: TRBV19; CDR3: CASIKWDRGRQAEAFF
J: TRBJ2-5; V: TRBV24-1; CDR3: CATSDTRTGGLETQYF
J: TRBJ2-6; V: TRBV5-6; CDR3: CASSIVTGSGANVLTF
J: TRBJ2-3; V: TRBV12-3/TRBV12-4; CDR3: CASSFSVQYF
J: TRBJ2-1; V: TRBV6-6; CDR3: CASSYPSDEQFF
J: TRBJ1-3; V: TRBV11-2; CDR3: CASSPPQKGQPSSGNTIYF
J: TRBJ1-2; V: TRBV12-3/TRBV12-4; CDR3: CASSFESLRGYTF
J: TRBJ2-1; V: TRBV7-9; CDR3: CASSLAPPNEQFF
J: TRBJ1-3; V: TRBV12-5; CDR3: CASGLYGLGTTVNTIYF
J: TRBJ1-3; V: TRBV5-1; CDR3: CASSPRTVSSGNTIYF
J: TRBJ2-2; V: TRBV19; CDR3: CASTGTGPTGELFF
J: TRBJ2-3; V: TRBV5-4; CDR3: CASSFRTSIRTDTQYF
J: TRBJ2-5; V: TRBV18; CDR3: CASSPGLNQETQYF
J: TRBJ2-7; V: TRBV19; CDR3: CASSSLAGEAYEQYF
J: TRBJ2-3; V: TRBV27; CDR3: CASSLRQGSTDTQYF
J: TRBJ2-5; V: TRBV6-4; CDR3: CASSASGTSGQETQYF
J: TRBJ1-2; V: TRBV3-1/TRBV3-2; CDR3: CASSQGPTLNYGYTF
J: TRBJ2-3; V: TRBV7-6; CDR3: CASRAGGLGDTQYF
J: TRBJ2-5; V: TRBV7-9; CDR3: CASNTGETQYF
J: TRBJ1-5; V: TRBV6-6; CDR3: CASRLESAQHF
J: TRBJ2-3; V: TRBV30; CDR3: CAWSVSISQGGTDTQYF
J: TRBJ2-2; V: TRBV4-2; CDR3: CASSQEPDYTGELFF
J: TRBJ1-1; V: TRBV10-3; CDR3: CAISKGQGGNTEAFF
J: TRBJ2-3; V: TRBV18; CDR3: CASSPRPLAAGADTQYF
J: TRBJ1-1; V: TRBV12-5; CDR3: CASGLRQGTEAFF
J: TRBJ2-2; V: TRBV19; CDR3: CASSIGLAGDGELFF
J: TRBJ1-2; V: TRBV4-2; CDR3: CASSQRPGQVFYGYTF
J: TRBJ1-3; V: TRBV30; CDR3: CAYTGAGGGNTIYF
J: TRBJ1-3; V: TRBV9; CDR3: CASSLREWGAGNTIYF
J: TRBJ1-1; V: TRBV29-1; CDR3: CSVQEGGGTEAFF
J: TRBJ1-3; V: TRBV4-1; CDR3: CAARGQGSRARNTIYF